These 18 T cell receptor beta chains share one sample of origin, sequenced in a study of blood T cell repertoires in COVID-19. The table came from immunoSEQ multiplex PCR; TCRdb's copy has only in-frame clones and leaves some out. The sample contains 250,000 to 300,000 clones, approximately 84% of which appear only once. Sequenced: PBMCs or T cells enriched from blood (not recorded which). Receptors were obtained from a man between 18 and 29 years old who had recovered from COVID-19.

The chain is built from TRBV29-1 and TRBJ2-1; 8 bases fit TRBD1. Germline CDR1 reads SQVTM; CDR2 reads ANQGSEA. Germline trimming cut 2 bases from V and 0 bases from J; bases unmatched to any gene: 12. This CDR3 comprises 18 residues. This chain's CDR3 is CSVENPSGDRSSYNEQFF. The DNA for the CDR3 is TGCAGCGTTGAAAATCCCTCCGGGGACAGGAGCTCCTACAATGAGCAGTTCTTC.

The CDR3 nucleotides are TGTGCCAGCAGGGCGCGGGATAGGTCCTACAATGAGCAGTTCTTC. Translating it yields CASRARDRSYNEQFF. The gene calls are TRBV5-6 and TRBJ2-1, with D maybe TRBD2 (6 bases). Trimming cost V 5 bases and J 1 base, with 13 bases left between them. Germline V gene sequence: CDR1 SGHDT, CDR2 YYEEEE. The CDR3 has 15 amino acids.

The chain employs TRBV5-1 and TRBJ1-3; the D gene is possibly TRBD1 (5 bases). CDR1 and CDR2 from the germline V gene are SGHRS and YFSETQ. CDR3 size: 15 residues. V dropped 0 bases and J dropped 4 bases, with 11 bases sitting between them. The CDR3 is CASSLAGRAGNTIYF. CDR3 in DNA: TGCGCCAGCAGCTTGGCAGGCAGGGCAGGAAACACCATATATTTT.

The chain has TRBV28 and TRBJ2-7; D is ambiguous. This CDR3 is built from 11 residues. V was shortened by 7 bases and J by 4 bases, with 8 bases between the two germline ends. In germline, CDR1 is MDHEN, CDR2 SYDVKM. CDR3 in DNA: TGTGCCAGCACCTCAGTTTACGAGCAGTACTTC. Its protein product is CASTSVYEQYF.

CDR3 residues: CASSLARDSLSGANVLTF. The CDR3 coding sequence is TGCGCCAGCAGCTTGGCCCGGGACAGTTTGTCTGGGGCCAACGTCCTGACTTTC. This chain uses TRBV5-1 with TRBJ2-6, with 7 positions matching TRBD1. Germline V gene data show CDR1 as SGHRS and CDR2 as YFSETQ. Trimming cost V 0 bases and J 1 base; bases outside gene matches: 7. The CDR3 covers 18 residues.

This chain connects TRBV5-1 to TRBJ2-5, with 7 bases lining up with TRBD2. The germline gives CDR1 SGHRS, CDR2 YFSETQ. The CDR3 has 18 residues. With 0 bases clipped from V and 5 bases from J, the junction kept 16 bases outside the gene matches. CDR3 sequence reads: CASSLDLLAAGEGETQYF. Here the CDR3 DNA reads TGCGCCAGCAGCTTGGATTTACTAGCTGCGGGAGAGGGGGAGACCCAGTACTTC.

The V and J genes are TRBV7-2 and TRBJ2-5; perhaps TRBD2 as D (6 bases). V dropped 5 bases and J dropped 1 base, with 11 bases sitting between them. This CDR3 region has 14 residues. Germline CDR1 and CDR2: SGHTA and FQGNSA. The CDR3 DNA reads TGTGCCAGCAGCCAACGGGGGACCCAAGAGACCCAGTACTTC. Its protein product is CASSQRGTQETQYF.

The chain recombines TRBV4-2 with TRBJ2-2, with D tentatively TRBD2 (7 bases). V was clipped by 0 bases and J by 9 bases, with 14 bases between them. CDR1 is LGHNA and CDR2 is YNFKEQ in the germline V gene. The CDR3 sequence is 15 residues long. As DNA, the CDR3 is TGTGCCAGCAGCCAAGAGCGGTGGGGGGGCCGGGAGCTGTTTTTT. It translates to CASSQERWGGRELFF.

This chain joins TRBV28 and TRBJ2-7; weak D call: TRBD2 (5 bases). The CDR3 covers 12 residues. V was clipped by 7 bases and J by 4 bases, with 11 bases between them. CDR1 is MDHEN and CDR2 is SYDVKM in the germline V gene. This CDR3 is CASTTGGYEQYF. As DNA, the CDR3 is TGTGCCAGCACGACCGGAGGTTACGAGCAGTACTTC.

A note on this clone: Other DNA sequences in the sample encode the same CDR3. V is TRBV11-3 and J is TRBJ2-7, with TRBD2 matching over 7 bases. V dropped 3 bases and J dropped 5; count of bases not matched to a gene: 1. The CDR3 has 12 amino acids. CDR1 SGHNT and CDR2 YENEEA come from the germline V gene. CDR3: CASSLAGDEQYF. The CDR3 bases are TGTGCCAGCAGCTTGGCGGGGGACGAGCAGTACTTC.

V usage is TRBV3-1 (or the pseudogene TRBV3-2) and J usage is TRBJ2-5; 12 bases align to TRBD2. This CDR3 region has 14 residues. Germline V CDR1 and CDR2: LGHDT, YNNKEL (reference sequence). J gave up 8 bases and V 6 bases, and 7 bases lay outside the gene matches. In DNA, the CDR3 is TGTGCCAGCAGAATGACTAGCGGGGGAGACACCCAGTACTTC. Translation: CASRMTSGGDTQYF.

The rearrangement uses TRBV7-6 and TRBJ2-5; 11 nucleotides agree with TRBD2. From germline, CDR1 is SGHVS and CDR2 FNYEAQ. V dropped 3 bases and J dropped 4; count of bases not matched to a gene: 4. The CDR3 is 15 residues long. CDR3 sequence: CASSLRLAGGETQYF. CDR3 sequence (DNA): TGTGCCAGCAGCTTGCGGCTAGCGGGGGGAGAGACCCAGTACTTC.

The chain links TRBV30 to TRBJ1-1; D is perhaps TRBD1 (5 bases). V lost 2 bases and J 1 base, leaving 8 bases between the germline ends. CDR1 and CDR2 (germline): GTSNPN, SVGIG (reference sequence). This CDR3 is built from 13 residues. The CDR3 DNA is TGTGCCTGGAGTACGGACAAGAACACTGAAGCTTTCTTT. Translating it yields CAWSTDKNTEAFF.

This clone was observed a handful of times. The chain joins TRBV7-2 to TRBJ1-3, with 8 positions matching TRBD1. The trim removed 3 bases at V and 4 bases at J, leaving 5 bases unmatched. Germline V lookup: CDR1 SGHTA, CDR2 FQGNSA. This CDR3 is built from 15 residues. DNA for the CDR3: TGTGCCAGCAGCTTGGACAGGGTAGGAGGAAACACCATATATTTT. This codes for CASSLDRVGGNTIYF.

The CDR3 bases are TGTGCCACCAGCCCGGTTCTAGCTCTGGCAGGAGAGACCCAGTACTTC. Translated: CATSPVLALAGETQYF. J is TRBJ2-5 and V is TRBV15, with D perhaps matching TRBD2 (5 bases). The CDR3 runs 16 residues. Trimming took off 5 bases at V and 4 bases at J, with 20 bases between the two ends. Germline V gene sequence: CDR1 LNHNV, CDR2 YYDKDF (reference sequence).

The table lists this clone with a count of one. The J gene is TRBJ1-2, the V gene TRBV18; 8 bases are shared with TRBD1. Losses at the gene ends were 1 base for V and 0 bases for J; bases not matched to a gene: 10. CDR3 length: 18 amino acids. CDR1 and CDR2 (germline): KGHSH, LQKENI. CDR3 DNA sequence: TGTGCCAGCTCACCACGAGACAGGGGTCAGGCTTCTAACTATGGCTACACCTTC. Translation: CASSPRDRGQASNYGYTF.

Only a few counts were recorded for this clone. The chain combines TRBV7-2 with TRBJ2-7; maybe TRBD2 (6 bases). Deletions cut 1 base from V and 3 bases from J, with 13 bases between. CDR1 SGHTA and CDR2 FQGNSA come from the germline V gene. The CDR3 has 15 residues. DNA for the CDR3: TGTGCCAGCAGCTTAGGCGCGGGACTGAACTACGAGCAGTACTTC. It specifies CASSLGAGLNYEQYF.

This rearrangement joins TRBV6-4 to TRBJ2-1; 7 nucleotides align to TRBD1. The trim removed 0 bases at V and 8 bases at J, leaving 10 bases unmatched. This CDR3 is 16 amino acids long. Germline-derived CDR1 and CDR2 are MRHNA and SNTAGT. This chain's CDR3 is CASSDSRGQSSDEQFF. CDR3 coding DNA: TGTGCCAGCAGTGACTCTAGGGGGCAAAGTTCGGATGAGCAGTTCTTC.